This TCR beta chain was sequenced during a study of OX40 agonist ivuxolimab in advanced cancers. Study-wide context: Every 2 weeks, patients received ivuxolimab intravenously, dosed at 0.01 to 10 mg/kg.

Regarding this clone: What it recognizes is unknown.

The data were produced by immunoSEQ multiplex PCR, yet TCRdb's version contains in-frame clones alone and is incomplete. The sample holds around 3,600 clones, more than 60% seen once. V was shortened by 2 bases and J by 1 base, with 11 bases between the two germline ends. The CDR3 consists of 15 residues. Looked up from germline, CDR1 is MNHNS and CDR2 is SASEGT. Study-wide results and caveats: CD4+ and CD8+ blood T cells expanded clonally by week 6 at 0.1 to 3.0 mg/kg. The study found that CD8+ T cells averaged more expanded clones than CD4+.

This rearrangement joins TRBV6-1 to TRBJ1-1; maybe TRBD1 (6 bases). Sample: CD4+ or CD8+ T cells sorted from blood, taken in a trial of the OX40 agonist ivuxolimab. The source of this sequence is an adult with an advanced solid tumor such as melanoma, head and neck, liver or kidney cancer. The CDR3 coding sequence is TGTGCCAGCAGTGAAAAGGGGGGAGGGAACACTGAAGCTTTCTTT. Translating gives CASSEKGGGNTEAFF.